The rows below give T cell receptor beta chains drawn from one sample of a study of OX40 agonist ivuxolimab in advanced cancers. TCRdb's copy holds only in-frame clones and misses some; the assay was immunoSEQ multiplex PCR. The table lists 65,000 to 75,000 clones, around 90% of them singletons. This specimen consisted of CD4+ or CD8+ T cells sorted from blood, obtained in a trial of the OX40 agonist ivuxolimab. These receptors all stem from an adult with an advanced solid tumor such as melanoma, head and neck, liver or kidney cancer. CDR3s include the opening cysteine and the closing phenylalanine or tryptophan. The D gene is left open where the match is weak. Only some rows state a clone size, as once, few, many or a class for expanded clones.

>NA|TRBJ1-2|15|TRBV6-6|NA
CASSYLEGGNYGYTF
TGTGCCAGCAGTTACTTAGAGGGCGGAAACTATGGCTACACCTTC
>TRBD2|TRBJ2-7|16|TRBV5-4|NA
CASSLGGLAGAYEQYF
TGTGCCAGCAGCCTGGGTGGCCTAGCGGGAGCCTACGAGCAGTACTTC
>TRBD1|TRBJ1-5|13|TRBV6-5|NA
CASSYQGDQPQHF
TGTGCCAGCAGTTACCAGGGGGATCAGCCCCAGCATTTT
>TRBD1|TRBJ2-7|14|TRBV28|NA
CASRPQGAPYEQYF
TGTGCCAGCAGGCCCCAGGGGGCGCCGTATGAGCAGTACTTC
>NA|TRBJ1-1|11|TRBV5-6|NA
CASSSGFEAFF
TGTGCCAGCAGCTCGGGTTTTGAAGCTTTCTTT
>TRBD2|TRBJ2-5|17|TRBV9|NA
CASSAGTSGRGVETQYF
TGTGCCAGCAGCGCAGGGACTAGCGGGAGGGGGGTGGAGACCCAGTACTTC
>NA|TRBJ1-4|16|TRBV18|NA
CASSAGDGAVYEKLFF
TGTGCCAGCTCAGCTGGGGACGGGGCGGTGTATGAAAAACTGTTTTTT
>TRBD2|TRBJ2-1|17|TRBV7-2|NA
CASSSGLATYSYNEQFF
TGTGCCAGCAGCTCGGGACTAGCGACCTACTCCTACAATGAGCAGTTCTTC
>TRBD2|TRBJ2-7|15|TRBV4-3|once
CASSRKLAGVHEQYF
TGCGCCAGCAGTCGAAAACTAGCGGGAGTGCACGAGCAGTACTTC
>TRBD1|TRBJ1-4|16|TRBV5-4|NA
CASSLGPGQGVEKLFF
TGTGCCAGCAGCCTGGGGCCCGGACAGGGCGTTGAAAAACTGTTTTTT
>NA|TRBJ1-3|13|TRBV5-4|NA
CASSLGRGGTIYF
TGTGCCAGCAGCTTGGGCAGGGGAGGCACCATATATTTT
>NA|TRBJ1-1|15|TRBV18|once
CASSPAGTANTEAFF
TGTGCCAGCTCACCCGCCGGGACGGCTAACACTGAAGCTTTCTTT
>TRBD1|TRBJ1-3|14|TRBV28|NA
CASSGTGKGNTIYF
TGTGCCAGCAGCGGGACAGGGAAGGGAAACACCATATATTTT
>NA|TRBJ1-5|14|TRBV2|NA
CASSELQPDQPQHF
TGTGCCAGCAGTGAACTACAGCCGGATCAGCCCCAGCATTTT
>NA|TRBJ2-7|14|TRBV29-1|NA
CSVARHGGPYEQYF
TGCAGCGTTGCTAGACACGGCGGGCCCTACGAGCAGTACTTC
>TRBD1|TRBJ2-1|14|TRBV9|NA
CASSVGTGGVEQFF
TGTGCCAGCAGCGTAGGGACAGGGGGCGTCGAGCAGTTCTTC
>TRBD1|TRBJ2-7|13|TRBV5-1|NA
CASSPDRGGEQYF
TGCGCCAGCAGCCCGGACAGGGGGGGCGAGCAGTACTTC
>NA|TRBJ2-2|15|TRBV4-1|NA
CASSQEGQHTGELFF
TGCGCCAGCAGCCAAGAGGGGCAGCACACCGGGGAGCTGTTTTTT
>NA|TRBJ2-2|15|TRBV9|NA
CASSVDLLNTGELFF
TGTGCCAGCAGCGTAGACCTACTGAACACCGGGGAGCTGTTTTTT
>NA|TRBJ1-5|14|TRBV10-2|NA
CASSVSGNNQPQHF
TGCGCCAGCAGTGTATCGGGAAACAATCAGCCCCAGCATTTT
>NA|TRBJ2-7|15|TRBV2|NA
CASSVSSAGSYEQYF
TGTGCCAGCAGTGTCAGTAGCGCTGGCTCCTACGAGCAGTACTTC
>TRBD1|TRBJ1-5|16|TRBV7-9|NA
CASSLETGQINQPQHF
TGTGCCAGCAGCTTGGAGACAGGGCAAATCAATCAGCCCCAGCATTTT
>NA|TRBJ1-1|14|TRBV5-1|NA
CASSFGGENTEAFF
TGCGCCAGCAGCTTTGGGGGGGAAAACACTGAAGCTTTCTTT
>NA|TRBJ2-5|16|TRBV18|NA
CASSPQFIQNQETQYF
TGTGCCAGCTCACCACAATTCATCCAAAACCAAGAGACCCAGTACTTC
>TRBD1|TRBJ1-5|16|TRBV7-2|NA
CASSLEGANAYRPQHF
TGTGCCAGCAGCTTAGAGGGGGCGAATGCCTATCGGCCCCAGCATTTT
>NA|TRBJ2-3|16|TRBV11-2|NA
CASSLLAGSHPDTQYF
TGTGCCAGCAGCTTACTGGCCGGGAGCCACCCAGATACGCAGTATTTT
>NA|TRBJ2-1|16|TRBV19|once
CASSIPQAGSYNEQFF
TGTGCCAGTAGTATCCCCCAAGCAGGCTCCTACAATGAGCAGTTCTTC
>TRBD1|TRBJ2-7|16|TRBV19|NA
CASSPTDRGHIYEQYF
TGTGCCAGTAGTCCGACGGACAGGGGCCATATCTACGAGCAGTACTTC
>NA|TRBJ1-1|12|TRBV10-3|few
CAISQGNTEAFF
TGTGCCATCAGCCAGGGGAACACTGAAGCTTTCTTT
>NA|TRBJ1-1|12|TRBV30|NA
CAWGKGSTRAFF
TGTGCGTGGGGGAAGGGCTCAACCCGAGCTTTCTTT
>TRBD2|TRBJ2-1|15|TRBV27|NA
CASAPTSGINNEQFF
TGTGCCAGCGCTCCTACTAGCGGGATAAACAATGAGCAGTTCTTC
>NA|TRBJ2-7|15|TRBV9|NA
CASSSRDSPSYEQYF
TGTGCCAGCAGCAGCCGGGACTCCCCCTCCTACGAGCAGTACTTC
>TRBD1|TRBJ1-2|13|TRBV7-9|NA
CASSIGDSDGYTF
TGTGCCAGCAGCATCGGGGACAGTGATGGCTACACCTTC
>NA|TRBJ2-7|15|TRBV5-4|NA
CASSLDETGLFEQYF
TGTGCCAGCAGCTTGGATGAGACAGGATTGTTCGAGCAGTACTTC
>NA|TRBJ1-1|14|TRBV9|NA
CASSARATNTEAFF
TGTGCCAGCAGCGCCCGGGCTACGAACACTGAAGCTTTCTTT
>TRBD1|TRBJ1-5|14|TRBV10-3|NA
CAISEGTGNQPQHF
TGTGCCATCAGTGAAGGGACAGGGAATCAGCCCCAGCATTTT
>NA|TRBJ1-2|14|TRBV30|NA
CAWSVLAGNYGYTF
TGTGCCTGGAGTGTACTGGCAGGGAACTATGGCTACACCTTC
>TRBD1|TRBJ1-1|13|TRBV6-5|NA
CASSSGTGVGAFF
TGTGCCAGCAGTTCAGGGACAGGGGTGGGAGCTTTCTTT
>NA|TRBJ2-2|19|TRBV19|NA
CASTHRGNRNPTYPGELFF
TGTGCCAGTACCCATCGGGGCAACAGAAACCCCACGTACCCCGGGGAGCTGTTTTTT
>NA|TRBJ2-3|14|TRBV10-3|NA
CAISGTSSTDTQYF
TGTGCCATCAGCGGAACGTCTAGCACAGATACGCAGTATTTT
>NA|TRBJ2-1|14|TRBV30|NA
CAWSGGTRYNEQFF
TGTGCCTGGAGTGGGGGAACCCGTTACAATGAGCAGTTCTTC
>TRBD2|TRBJ2-1|14|TRBV2|NA
CASSDPSSGRSQFF
TGTGCCAGCAGTGACCCGTCTAGCGGGAGAAGCCAGTTCTTC
>TRBD2|TRBJ2-1|15|TRBV27|NA
CASIPAGGSYNEQFF
TGTGCCAGCATCCCAGCGGGAGGGTCCTACAATGAGCAGTTCTTC
>TRBD1|TRBJ1-4|14|TRBV5-1|NA
CASSLGTGFEKLFF
TGCGCCAGCAGCTTGGGGACAGGGTTTGAAAAACTGTTTTTT
>TRBD1|TRBJ1-5|14|TRBV5-4|NA
CASSSGQGIGPQHF
TGTGCCAGCAGCTCGGGACAGGGTATCGGGCCCCAGCATTTT
>NA|TRBJ2-7|15|TRBV2|NA
CASTNGLATLYEQYF
TGTGCCAGCACCAACGGACTGGCTACCCTCTACGAGCAGTACTTC
>TRBD2|TRBJ2-3|16|TRBV7-9|once
CASSGWLAGGPDTQYF
TGTGCCAGCAGCGGTTGGCTAGCGGGAGGGCCGGATACGCAGTATTTT
>TRBD1|TRBJ1-4|13|TRBV2|once
CASRRDSNEKLFF
TGTGCCAGCCGACGGGACAGCAATGAAAAACTGTTTTTT
>NA|TRBJ1-5|14|TRBV2|NA
CASSDRTHNQPQHF
TGTGCCAGCAGTGACAGGACTCACAATCAGCCCCAGCATTTT